This T cell receptor beta chain is drawn from a study of T cells in narcolepsy. Profiled with immunoSEQ multiplex PCR; TCRdb holds only in-frame clones, not every one. The table has approximately 30,000 clones, around 80% seen once. V was trimmed by 4 bases and J by 5 bases, leaving 15 bases between them. The V gene's germline CDR1 is SGHNT and CDR2 YYREEE (reference sequence). The CDR3 consists of 14 residues. This clonotype originated in a human donor in good health. Material: memory (CD45RA-) CD4+ T cells from blood. The chain combines TRBV5-4 with TRBJ2-5; D gene unclear. The CDR3 bases are TGTGCCAGCAGCCTGCTCACAGCCCGGGAGACCCAGTACTTC. Translating gives CASSLLTARETQYF. The full variable domain, with the rest looked up from reference TRBV5-4 and TRBJ2-5, is ETGVTQSPTHLIKTRGQQVTLRCSSQSGHNTVSWYQQALGQGPQFIFQYYREEENGRGNFPPRFSGLQFPNYSSELNVNALELDDSALYLCASSLLTARETQYFGPGTRLLVL.